A selection of T cell receptor beta chains follows, all from one sample in a study of blood T cells in healthy people across ages. Each CDR3 protein is one row after TCRdb ran MiXCR on the 5' RACE reads. This table has under 700,000 distinct CDR3 sequences, around 24% appearing once. The sample also formed part of further work on T cells of mothers and their children.

Sequencing was done on a sample of blood. These receptors originate from a boy between 10 and 17 years old in good health. Both conserved end residues are part of each CDR3. The D gene is left open where the match is weak. Some rows mark clone size as missing; the rest say once, few, many or name a class of expanded clone.

>TRBJ1-4|few|TRBV7-4|-
TGTGCCAGCAGCTCGAGAGGGCGACAGTTGCGGACTAATGAAAAACTGTTTTTT
CASSSRGRQLRTNEKLFF
>TRBJ2-7|-|TRBV28|-
TGTGCCAGCAGTCTCCGGGACACCTGGATCTACGAGCAGTACTTC
CASSLRDTWIYEQYF
>TRBJ1-1|few|TRBV6-5|-
TGTGCCAGCAGTTACCGCGACATGAACACTGAAGCTTTCTTT
CASSYRDMNTEAFF
>TRBJ2-1|-|TRBV7-9|TRBD2
TGTGCCAGCAGCTTAGCGCGTCGGCTAGCGGGGGGGAACAATGAGCAGTTCTTC
CASSLARRLAGGNNEQFF
>TRBJ2-6|few|TRBV28|-
TGTGCCAGCAGTTTCTCAGGGTCTGGGGCCAACGTCCTGACTTTC
CASSFSGSGANVLTF
>TRBJ1-1|-|TRBV7-9|-
TGTGCCACAGCAGGGGACACTGAAGCTTTCTTT
CATAGDTEAFF
>TRBJ1-5|-|TRBV10-3|-
TGTGCCATCAGTTTAGGGTTAAATCAGCCCCAGCATTTT
CAISLGLNQPQHF
>TRBJ2-3|-|TRBV20-1|TRBD2
TGCAGTGCTAGGGGACTCCGGGAGGTAGATACGCAGTATTTT
CSARGLREVDTQYF
>TRBJ2-7|few|TRBV19|TRBD1
TGTGCCAGTAGTATTACTTCGGCAGGGGGTTCCTACGAGCAGTACTTC
CASSITSAGGSYEQYF
>TRBJ2-4|-|TRBV20-1|-
TGCAGTGCTAGACGGCAGAGACTAGCCAAAAACATTCAGTACTTC
CSARRQRLAKNIQYF
>TRBJ1-5|-|TRBV4-1|-
TGCGCCAGCAGCCTTAGGTGGTTTAGCAATCAGCCCCAGCATTTT
CASSLRWFSNQPQHF
>TRBJ2-2|-|TRBV6-2/TRBV6-3|-
TGTGCCAGCAGTTACTCGAGTAAGACGCCACCCGGGGAGCTGTTTTTT
CASSYSSKTPPGELFF
>TRBJ2-7|-|TRBV4-3|-
TGCGCCAGCAGCCAAGATGGTGGCGGGGACTACGAGCAGTACTTC
CASSQDGGGDYEQYF
>TRBJ2-5|-|TRBV28|-
TGTGCCAGCAGTTTAAGGGTCCTACCGGGGTCCCTCCAAGAGACCCAGTACTTC
CASSLRVLPGSLQETQYF
>TRBJ2-5|-|TRBV20-1|-
TGCAGTGCTAGAAGCCCTAAAGCGGGTAGGGGGGAGACCCAGTACTTC
CSARSPKAGRGETQYF
>TRBJ1-6|few|TRBV4-1|TRBD1
TGCGCCAGCAGAGGACAGGGAGGTGATTCACCCCTCCACTTT
CASRGQGGDSPLHF